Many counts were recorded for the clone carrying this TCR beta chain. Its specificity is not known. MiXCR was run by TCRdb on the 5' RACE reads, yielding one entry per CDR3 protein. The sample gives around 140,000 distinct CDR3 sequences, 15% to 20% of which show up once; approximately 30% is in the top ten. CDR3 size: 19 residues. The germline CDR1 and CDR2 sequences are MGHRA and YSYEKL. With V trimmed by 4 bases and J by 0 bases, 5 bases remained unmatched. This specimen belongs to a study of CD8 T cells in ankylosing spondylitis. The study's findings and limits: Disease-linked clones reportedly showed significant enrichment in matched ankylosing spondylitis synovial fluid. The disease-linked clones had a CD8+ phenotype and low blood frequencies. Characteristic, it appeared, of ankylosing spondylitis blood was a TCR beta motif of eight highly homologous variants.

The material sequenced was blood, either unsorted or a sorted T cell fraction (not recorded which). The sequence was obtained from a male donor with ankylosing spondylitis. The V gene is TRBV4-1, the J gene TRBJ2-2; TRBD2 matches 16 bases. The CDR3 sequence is CASSPGTSGRGPNTGELFF. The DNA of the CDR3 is TGCGCCAGCAGCCCCGGGACTAGCGGGAGGGGCCCGAACACCGGGGAGCTGTTTTTT.